Shown below are 6 T cell receptor beta chains from a single sample sequenced in a study of T cells after yellow fever vaccination. TCRdb reprocessed the 5' RACE reads with MiXCR, giving one entry per CDR3 protein. The sample has more than 250,000 distinct CDR3 sequences; around 6.8% are singletons. The source was PBMCs, collected approximately 47 days after the first yellow fever vaccination. These receptors were collected from a man in his late teens or twenties who received the YFV17D yellow fever vaccine.

The gene calls are TRBV5-1 and TRBJ2-7, with 7 bases lining up with TRBD1. Trimming at V came to 3 bases and at J to 4 bases, leaving 4 bases not matched to a gene. This CDR3 has 13 residues. The V gene's germline CDR1 is SGHRS and CDR2 YFSETQ. This chain's CDR3 is CASSYPGQYEQYF. DNA for the CDR3: TGCGCCAGCAGCTACCCGGGACAGTACGAGCAGTACTTC.

This clonotype has ten or more counts. The V call is TRBV7-2, the J call TRBJ2-5, with D possibly being TRBD2 (6 bases). The CDR3 runs to 15 residues. V shed 0 bases and J shed 1 base, with 9 bases lying between them. Germline-derived CDR1 and CDR2 are SGHTA and FQGNSA. Here the CDR3 reads CASSLAGGFQETQYF. CDR3 bases: TGTGCCAGCAGCTTAGCGGGGGGATTCCAAGAGACCCAGTACTTC.

This chain connects TRBV7-9 to TRBJ1-4, with a tentative D call TRBD1 (6 bases). The V end lost 3 bases, the J end lost 7 bases, and 12 bases lay between the germline ends. Looked up from germline, CDR1 is SEHNR and CDR2 is FQNEAQ (reference sequence). The CDR3 consists of 14 residues. The CDR3 bases are TGTGCCAGCAGCTTCCTAGGGACATCTGAAAAACTGTTTTTT. Protein: CASSFLGTSEKLFF.

The table lists this clonotype with many counts. The J gene is TRBJ2-4, the V gene TRBV18; possibly TRBD1 for D (6 bases). V was shortened by 2 bases and J by 1 base, with 6 bases between the two germline ends. CDR1 and CDR2 (germline): KGHSH, LQKENI. The CDR3 is 14 residues long. The CDR3 region is CASSPDRAKNIQYF. Written as DNA, the CDR3 is TGTGCCAGCTCACCAGACAGGGCCAAAAACATTCAGTACTTC.

The rearrangement uses TRBV4-1 and TRBJ2-1, with 13 bases matching TRBD2. The junction had 7 bases not matched to a gene; V was cut back by 6 bases and J by 8 bases. This CDR3 contains 15 residues. The germline V gene has CDR1 MGHRA and CDR2 YSYEKL. The CDR3 bases are TGCGCCAGCAGATTACTAGCGGGGGGGCGTGATGAGCAGTTCTTC. Encoded protein: CASRLLAGGRDEQFF.

This clonotype was observed a few times. This chain joins TRBV11-2 and TRBJ2-3; weak D call: TRBD2 (5 bases). V dropped 3 bases and J dropped 6 bases, with 10 bases sitting between them. The germline V gene encodes CDR1 SGHAT and CDR2 FQNNGV. The CDR3 is 13 amino acids. Written as DNA, the CDR3 is TGTGCCAGCAGCTTCGCTAGCTGGGATACGCAGTATTTT. Its translation is CASSFASWDTQYF.